This is a list of T cell receptor beta chains from one sample in a study of shared clonotypes between healthy human individuals. Sequenced by immunoSEQ multiplex PCR; TCRdb stores in-frame clones only, minus some. The sample records approximately 810,000 clones, about 92% being singletons. Sample: naive CD8+ T cells sorted from blood. These receptors were obtained from a man aged 30 to 39 in good health. The conserved cysteine and the conserved F or W are not part of the CDR3 here.

v_call: TRBV11-2
cdr3_length: 11
cdr3_aa: ASSLVGNYEQY

v_call: TRBV6-5
cdr3_length: 13
cdr3_aa: ASSYSRGVGQPQH

v_call: TRBV27
cdr3_length: 9
cdr3_aa: ASALGLEAF

v_call: TRBV14
cdr3_length: 14
cdr3_aa: ASSQVAGRSMYGYT

v_call: TRBV27
cdr3_length: 11
cdr3_aa: ASSFGLFNEQF

v_call: TRBV14
cdr3_length: 13
cdr3_aa: ASSSAGGPYNEQF

v_call: TRBV7-2
cdr3_length: 12
cdr3_aa: ASSLKEAGNTIY

v_call: TRBV14
cdr3_length: 17
cdr3_aa: ASSQVPGQGARYNSPLH

v_call: TRBV18
cdr3_length: 14
cdr3_aa: ASSPRAGGIDNEQF

v_call: TRBV13
cdr3_length: 14
cdr3_aa: ASSWGIGGSTDTQY

v_call: TRBV11-1
cdr3_length: 13
cdr3_aa: ASSSRRDTIGGYT